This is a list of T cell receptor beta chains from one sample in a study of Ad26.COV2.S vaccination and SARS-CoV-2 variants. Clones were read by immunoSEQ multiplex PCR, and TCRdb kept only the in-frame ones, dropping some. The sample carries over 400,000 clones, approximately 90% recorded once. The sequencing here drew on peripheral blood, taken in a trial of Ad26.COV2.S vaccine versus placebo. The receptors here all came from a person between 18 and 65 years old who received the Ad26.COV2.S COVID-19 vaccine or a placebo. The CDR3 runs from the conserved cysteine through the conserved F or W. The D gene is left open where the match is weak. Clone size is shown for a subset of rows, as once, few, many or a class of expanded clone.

cdr3_nt: TGTGCCAGCTCACCAGGGTTCTATAATTCACCCCTCCACTTT
cdr3_aa: CASSPGFYNSPLHF
d_call: -
clone_size: -
j_call: TRBJ1-6
v_call: TRBV18

cdr3_nt: TGTGCCAGCTCACCACCGAAAAGGGTCGGGACTGAAGCTTTCTTT
cdr3_aa: CASSPPKRVGTEAFF
d_call: -
clone_size: -
j_call: TRBJ1-1
v_call: TRBV18

cdr3_nt: TGCAGCGCCTGGAGGGAGGGAAGTTTGTATGGCTACACCTTC
cdr3_aa: CSAWREGSLYGYTF
d_call: -
clone_size: many
j_call: TRBJ1-2
v_call: TRBV29-1

cdr3_nt: TGTGCCAGCAGCCCCGGACCCCGCAAGTATCAGCCCCAGCATTTT
cdr3_aa: CASSPGPRKYQPQHF
d_call: -
clone_size: -
j_call: TRBJ1-5
v_call: TRBV6-2/TRBV6-3

cdr3_nt: TGTGCCAGCAGTTTACGGCAGGGGAGCAATGAGCAGTTCTTC
cdr3_aa: CASSLRQGSNEQFF
d_call: -
clone_size: -
j_call: TRBJ2-1
v_call: TRBV28

cdr3_nt: TGCGCCACCCAGGGTGTTAGCTCCTACAATGAGCAGTTCTTC
cdr3_aa: CATQGVSSYNEQFF
d_call: -
clone_size: once
j_call: TRBJ2-1
v_call: TRBV10-2

cdr3_nt: TGTGCCACCAGTGAGTTACAGGGTCGTGGAGATACGCAGTATTTT
cdr3_aa: CATSELQGRGDTQYF
d_call: -
clone_size: -
j_call: TRBJ2-3
v_call: TRBV24-1

cdr3_nt: TGTGCCTGGAGTCCGGTGGGGACGGGTGTGCAGCATTTT
cdr3_aa: CAWSPVGTGVQHF
d_call: -
clone_size: -
j_call: TRBJ1-5
v_call: TRBV30

cdr3_nt: TGTGCCAGCAGCTTAGGCTACAGGGGGCCAAATTCACCCCTCCACTTT
cdr3_aa: CASSLGYRGPNSPLHF
d_call: TRBD1
clone_size: -
j_call: TRBJ1-6
v_call: TRBV11-2

cdr3_nt: TGCGCCAGCAGTGGTAGTAACACAGATACGCAGTATTTT
cdr3_aa: CASSGSNTDTQYF
d_call: -
clone_size: -
j_call: TRBJ2-3
v_call: TRBV10-2

cdr3_nt: TGTGCCAGCAGTTACGGGGAAAGGAATAACGAGCAGTACTTC
cdr3_aa: CASSYGERNNEQYF
d_call: -
clone_size: -
j_call: TRBJ2-7
v_call: TRBV6-5

cdr3_nt: TGTGCCAGCAGTTTTAGCCTGGGTTATTCCGGGGAGCTGTTTTTT
cdr3_aa: CASSFSLGYSGELFF
d_call: -
clone_size: -
j_call: TRBJ2-2
v_call: TRBV28

cdr3_nt: TGCGCCAGCAGCCAAGAGACAGGGAGACAGTACTTC
cdr3_aa: CASSQETGRQYF
d_call: TRBD1
clone_size: -
j_call: TRBJ2-7
v_call: TRBV4-1

cdr3_nt: TGTGCCAGTAGTATGACTGATAATGAAAAACTGTTTTTT
cdr3_aa: CASSMTDNEKLFF
d_call: -
clone_size: -
j_call: TRBJ1-4
v_call: TRBV19

cdr3_nt: TGTGCCAGCAGCTTAGTTACCCGAGGCACAGATACGCAGTATTTT
cdr3_aa: CASSLVTRGTDTQYF
d_call: -
clone_size: -
j_call: TRBJ2-3
v_call: TRBV11-2

cdr3_nt: TGTGCCAGCAGCTTAGGCGGGGGCTACGAGCAGTACTTC
cdr3_aa: CASSLGGGYEQYF
d_call: TRBD2
clone_size: -
j_call: TRBJ2-7
v_call: TRBV11-2

cdr3_nt: TGTGCCAGCAGACCACAGGGTACGAGGGAGCAGTACTTC
cdr3_aa: CASRPQGTREQYF
d_call: -
clone_size: -
j_call: TRBJ2-7
v_call: TRBV6-5

cdr3_nt: TGTGCCACCAGCAGAGGGATCGGGGATGAGCAGTTCTTC
cdr3_aa: CATSRGIGDEQFF
d_call: -
clone_size: -
j_call: TRBJ2-1
v_call: TRBV15